Following are 30 T cell receptor beta chains from one sample sequenced in a study of OX40 agonist ivuxolimab in advanced cancers. Assay used: immunoSEQ multiplex PCR; TCRdb lists only in-frame clones, some missing. This table holds about 80,000 clones, 90% to 95% found once. Sequenced here: CD4+ or CD8+ T cells sorted from blood, sampled in a trial of the OX40 agonist ivuxolimab. The receptors come from an adult with an advanced solid tumor such as melanoma, head and neck, liver or kidney cancer.

The table lists this clone with a few counts. This chain uses TRBV5-5 with TRBJ1-6; D not resolved. Germline V gives CDR1 SGHKS, CDR2 YYEKEE (reference sequence). This CDR3 spans 14 amino acids. The V gene lost 1 base and the J gene lost 4 bases, with 6 bases spanning the gap. The CDR3 loop reads CASSLLQYNSPLHF. The CDR3 DNA is TGTGCCAGCAGCTTGTTACAGTATAATTCACCCCTCCACTTT.

CDR3 region: CAEKAGGPSSYNEQFF. The CDR3 nucleotides are TGTGCGGAAAAAGCGGGGGGGCCCAGCTCCTACAATGAGCAGTTCTTC. The J gene is TRBJ2-1, the V gene TRBV30, with TRBD2 matching over 10 bases. This CDR3 has 16 amino acids. In germline, CDR1 is GTSNPN, CDR2 SVGIG (reference sequence).

V is TRBV19 and J is TRBJ2-2; D remains unclear. Germline V CDR1 and CDR2: LNHDA, SQIVND (reference sequence). The CDR3 has 18 amino acids. The V end lost 1 base, the J end lost 6 bases, and 21 bases lay between the germline ends. The CDR3 here is CASSIARPSDRFPGELFF. CDR3 in DNA: TGTGCCAGTAGTATAGCGAGACCAAGCGATAGGTTCCCCGGGGAGCTGTTTTTT.

The chain combines TRBV7-9 with TRBJ2-7, with 7 nucleotides matching TRBD2. The CDR3 totals 14 residues. V shed 2 bases, J shed 4 bases, and the junction held 5 bases outside the gene matches. Germline CDR1 reads SEHNR; CDR2 reads FQNEAQ (reference sequence). Written as DNA, the CDR3 is TGTGCCAGCAGCTTATCGGGGGGTCGATACGAGCAGTACTTC. This sequence encodes CASSLSGGRYEQYF.

V gene TRBV19 combines with J gene TRBJ2-3, with 7 bases that match TRBD2. Germline CDR1 and CDR2: LNHDA and SQIVND (reference sequence). After removal of 5 bases from V and 0 bases from J, the junction contained 23 bases not matched to a gene. The CDR3 length is 21 residues. The CDR3 region has the DNA TGTGCCAGTAGTCTTATCGGGATCGACGGGGGGTCTCCGTCTAGCACAGATACGCAGTATTTT. Translation: CASSLIGIDGGSPSSTDTQYF.

This sequence joins TRBV28 and TRBJ2-1, with 9 positions matching TRBD1. CDR1 and CDR2 (germline): MDHEN, SYDVKM. Losses at the gene ends were 4 bases for V and 8 bases for J; bases not matched to a gene: 6. The CDR3 extends over 14 amino acids. Written as DNA, the CDR3 is TGTGCCAGCAGTTCTGGACAGGGGACCGATGAGCAGTTCTTC. Amino acids: CASSSGQGTDEQFF.

The rearrangement joins TRBV27 to TRBJ1-6; D may be TRBD1 (6 bases). The CDR3 spans 14 residues. The germline gives CDR1 MNHEY, CDR2 SMNVEV (reference sequence). V lost 2 bases and J lost 9, with 11 bases in between. The CDR3: CASSLEGVGSPLHF. The DNA of the CDR3 is TGTGCCAGCAGTTTAGAGGGGGTCGGTTCACCCCTCCACTTT.

The chain carries TRBV6-6 and TRBJ2-1; 7 nucleotides line up with TRBD1. Per germline, CDR1 MNHNY and CDR2 SVGAGI (reference sequence). The J segment lost 5 bases and the V segment lost 6 bases, leaving 10 bases of the junction unmatched. The CDR3 consists of 15 residues. The CDR3 sequence is CASRAGTAFNNEQFF. Written as DNA, the CDR3 is TGTGCCAGCAGAGCCGGGACAGCATTTAACAATGAGCAGTTCTTC.

This chain links TRBV28 with TRBJ2-7, with D uncertain. Germline loops: CDR1 MDHEN, CDR2 SYDVKM. The CDR3 extends over 15 amino acids. With 5 bases removed from V and 0 bases from J, the gap between germline ends came to 14 bases. DNA for the CDR3: TGTGCCAGCAGTCAGGTGTTGGGATCCTCCTACGAGCAGTACTTC. This codes for CASSQVLGSSYEQYF.

The gene calls are TRBV7-2 and TRBJ1-6, with a possible D match to TRBD1 (6 bases). Per the germline V gene, CDR1 is SGHTA and CDR2 is FQGNSA. V gave up 1 base and J gave up 9 bases, with 13 bases separating them. The CDR3 runs to 15 residues. The CDR3 DNA sequence: TGTGCCAGCAGCTTAGGAGGGGGAGGGAGTTCACCCCTCCACTTT. Amino acids: CASSLGGGGSSPLHF.

The chain joins TRBV7-9 to TRBJ2-3; a weak D match, TRBD2 (5 bases). Trimming removed 1 base from V and 0 bases from J, with 14 bases in between. The germline V gene has CDR1 SEHNR and CDR2 FQNEAQ (reference sequence). The CDR3 runs to 17 residues. The CDR3 DNA reads as TGTGCCAGCAGCTTAGTGGCTAGCACGGCTAGCACAGATACGCAGTATTTT. Its translation is CASSLVASTASTDTQYF.

The chain employs TRBV4-2 and TRBJ1-1; 8 bases agree with TRBD1. V was clipped by 1 base and J by 5 bases; unmatched bases: 12. Germline values: CDR1 LGHNA, CDR2 YNFKEQ. This CDR3 has 17 residues. In DNA form, the CDR3 reads TGTGCCAGCAGCCAAGGAGGGGACAGGAGAAGAGTGACTGAAGCTTTCTTT. Encoded protein: CASSQGGDRRRVTEAFF.

The V and J genes are TRBV4-1 and TRBJ2-1; 12 bases align to TRBD2. The CDR3 is 17 residues long. Germline V gives CDR1 MGHRA, CDR2 YSYEKL. The junction had 6 bases not matched to a gene; V was cut back by 6 bases and J by 0 bases. The DNA of the CDR3 is TGCGCCAGCAGTGTAACTAGCGGGGGGAGCTCCTACAATGAGCAGTTCTTC. Its protein is CASSVTSGGSSYNEQFF.

The rearrangement joins TRBV7-2 to TRBJ1-2; the D is unclear. Trimming stripped 0 bases from V and 4 bases from J, with 12 bases between. The germline V gene encodes CDR1 SGHTA and CDR2 FQGNSA. There are 15 residues in the CDR3. In DNA, the CDR3 is TGTGCCAGCAGCTTAGCGATCTCGGGGAGCTATGGCTACACCTTC. Amino acid sequence: CASSLAISGSYGYTF.

The chain carries TRBV12-5 and TRBJ2-7, with D possibly TRBD1 on 6 matching bases. The CDR3 length is 17 residues. V was clipped by 2 bases and J by 3 bases, with 20 bases between them. In germline, CDR1 is LGHNT, CDR2 FRNRAP. Here the CDR3 DNA reads TGTGCTAGTGGTTTGATCCTCGGGACACTTCTTTTCTACGAGCAGTACTTC. Encoded protein: CASGLILGTLLFYEQYF.

The chain joins TRBV7-2 to TRBJ2-5, with D perhaps TRBD2 (5 bases). This CDR3 is built from 17 residues. The V gene lost 2 bases and the J gene lost 2 bases, with 18 bases spanning the gap. Germline CDR1 SGHTA, CDR2 FQGNSA. CDR3 in amino acids: CASSLTEDARRQETQYF. The CDR3 region has the DNA TGTGCCAGCAGCTTAACTGAGGACGCCCGGAGGCAAGAGACCCAGTACTTC.

This chain uses TRBV7-9 with TRBJ2-5; D gene uncertain. The CDR3 runs 14 residues. The V end lost 2 bases, the J end lost 2 bases, and 9 bases lay between the germline ends. CDR1 and CDR2 (germline): SEHNR, FQNEAQ (reference sequence). CDR3 nucleotides: TGTGCCAGCAGCTTAACGGAAATACAAGAGACCCAGTACTTC. It encodes CASSLTEIQETQYF.

As DNA, the CDR3 is TGTGCCAGCAGCTTAGGGGTGACTAGCGGGAGAGAGGAGACCCAGTACTTC. Its protein product is CASSLGVTSGREETQYF. The chain employs TRBV11-3 and TRBJ2-5, with 12 bases aligning to TRBD2. The CDR3 length is 17 residues. Germline CDR1 SGHNT, CDR2 YENEEA. J lost 5 bases, V lost 1 base, and 8 bases had no gene match.

The chain employs TRBV28 and TRBJ2-7; no definite D call. Trimming shortened V by 4 bases and J by 6 bases, and 7 bases separated the two germline ends. In germline, CDR1 is MDHEN, CDR2 SYDVKM. The CDR3 extends over 11 amino acids. CDR3 loop: CASSSLIEQYF. The DNA for the CDR3 is TGTGCCAGCAGTTCTCTGATCGAGCAGTACTTC.

The chain recombines TRBV7-9 with TRBJ1-1; D is unclear. V lost 5 bases to trimming and J lost 3 bases, with 10 bases between them. CDR1 is SEHNR and CDR2 is FQNEAQ in the germline V gene (reference sequence). The CDR3 spans 13 residues. In nucleotides, the CDR3 is TGTGCCAGCAGCCTGAGGAGCGACACTGAAGCTTTCTTT. This translates into CASSLRSDTEAFF.

The V call is TRBV18, the J call TRBJ1-5, with a possible D match to TRBD1 (6 bases). The V end lost 3 bases, the J end lost 2 bases, and 11 bases lay between the germline ends. This CDR3 is 15 amino acids long. The germline gives CDR1 KGHSH, CDR2 LQKENI. CDR3 residues: CASSPGGGGNQPQHF. Written as DNA, the CDR3 is TGTGCCAGCTCACCCGGGGGCGGGGGCAATCAGCCCCAGCATTTT. Full variable domain (rest looked up from reference TRBV18 and TRBJ1-5): NAGVMQNPRHLVRRRGQEARLRCSPMKGHSHVYWYRQLPEEGLKFMVYLQKENIIDESGMPKERFSAEFPKEGPSILRIQQVVRGDSAAYFCASSPGGGGNQPQHFGDGTRLSIL.

The chain has TRBV28 and TRBJ1-2; D gene uncertain. In germline, CDR1 is MDHEN, CDR2 SYDVKM. V was clipped by 3 bases and J by 2 bases, with 7 bases between them. The CDR3 consists of 13 residues. CDR3 DNA sequence: TGTGCCAGCAGTTTTACGGACAACTATGGCTACACCTTC. Translated, it gives CASSFTDNYGYTF.

This chain uses TRBV2 with TRBJ2-5; a weak D match, TRBD1 (5 bases). With 7 bases removed from V and 5 bases from J, the gap between germline ends came to 14 bases. Germline lookup yields CDR1 SNHLY and CDR2 FYNNEI. The CDR3 is 13 residues long. DNA of the CDR3: TGTGCCAGCAACCAGGGCTACGGGGAGACCCAGTACTTC. This gives the protein CASNQGYGETQYF.

The J gene is TRBJ2-7, the V gene TRBV7-2, with TRBD2 identical over 9 bases. CDR3 length equals 16 residues. Germline assignment: CDR1 SGHTA and CDR2 FQGNSA. Losses at the gene ends were 7 bases for V and 1 base for J; bases not matched to a gene: 11. CDR3 in amino acids: CASTRGGLAGSYEQYF. The CDR3 DNA follows: TGTGCCAGCACCCGGGGGGGGCTAGCGGGATCCTACGAGCAGTACTTC.

Details on this clone: Other DNA sequences in this specimen translate into the identical CDR3. The CDR3 nucleotides read TGTGCCAGCTCACTTGCTGATAGCAATCAGCCCCAGCATTTT. Its translation is CASSLADSNQPQHF. V gene TRBV18 combines with J gene TRBJ1-5; D is undetermined. The V end was cut by 4 bases, the J end by 0 bases, with 7 bases between. This CDR3 region has 14 residues. CDR1 and CDR2 from the germline V gene are KGHSH and LQKENI.

This chain links TRBV6-5 with TRBJ1-3, with a weak D call TRBD1 (5 bases). The V end lost 5 bases, the J end lost 0 bases, and 11 bases lay between the germline ends. CDR3 length equals 15 residues. Germline lookup yields CDR1 MNHEY and CDR2 SVGAGI. The CDR3 coding sequence is TGTGCCAGCAGTCGGGACGCCGCCTCTGGAAACACCATATATTTT. Translated: CASSRDAASGNTIYF.

The V call is TRBV10-3, the J call TRBJ2-7; the D gene is possibly TRBD1 (6 bases). Germline CDR1 ENHRY, CDR2 SYGVKD. Trimming took 7 bases from V and 4 from J, leaving 17 bases between them. The CDR3 extends over 14 amino acids. CDR3 in amino acids: CAITSGQGSYEQYF. The CDR3 DNA reads TGTGCCATCACGTCCGGCCAGGGGTCATACGAGCAGTACTTC.

The chain links TRBV7-9 to TRBJ2-7, with TRBD1 matching 8 bases. After removal of 5 bases from V and 3 bases from J, the junction contained 9 bases not matched to a gene. The CDR3 totals 15 residues. Germline V gene sequence: CDR1 SEHNR, CDR2 FQNEAQ (reference sequence). The CDR3 here is CASSGQGVVDYEQYF. CDR3 DNA sequence: TGTGCCAGCAGCGGACAGGGAGTCGTTGACTACGAGCAGTACTTC.

This chain connects TRBV7-2 to TRBJ1-4; D is undetermined. Germline loops: CDR1 SGHTA, CDR2 FQGNSA. The ends were cut back, 3 bases at V and 5 bases at J, with 13 bases in the middle. CDR3 size: 15 residues. DNA of the CDR3: TGTGCCAGCAGCTTGGATATCGGTGGGAATGAAAAACTGTTTTTT. Translated: CASSLDIGGNEKLFF. Filled out from reference TRBV7-2 and TRBJ1-4, the complete variable domain reads GAGVSQSPSNKVTEKGKDVELRCDPISGHTALYWYRQSLGQGLEFLIYFQGNSAPDKSGLPSDRFSAERTGGSVSTLTIQRTQQEDSAVYLCASSLDIGGNEKLFFGSGTQLSVL.

The V call is TRBV7-2, the J call TRBJ2-7; D unresolved. The CDR3 has 15 amino acids. V was cut by 5 bases and J by 0 bases, with 14 bases left in between. The V gene's germline CDR1 is SGHTA and CDR2 FQGNSA. CDR3: CASSLRRSTSYEQYF. The CDR3 region has the DNA TGTGCCAGCAGCCTACGCCGTTCGACCTCCTACGAGCAGTACTTC. Using reference TRBV7-2 and TRBJ2-7 for the parts outside the CDR3, the full variable domain is GAGVSQSPSNKVTEKGKDVELRCDPISGHTALYWYRQSLGQGLEFLIYFQGNSAPDKSGLPSDRFSAERTGGSVSTLTIQRTQQEDSAVYLCASSLRRSTSYEQYFGPGTRLTVT.